Presented here are 27 T cell receptor beta chains from one specimen sequenced in a study of T cells in Graves' hyperthyroidism and ophthalmopathy. Using RNA transcripts as the source, TCR beta CDR3 regions were amplified. The study used the HTBI primer set for a first-round RT-PCR of the TCR CDR3. MiXCR was run by TCRdb on the multiplex PCR reads, yielding one entry per CDR3 protein. The table records 240,000 or so distinct CDR3 sequences, about a sixth of them present only once. Sequencing input: blood. The receptors stem from a woman younger than 35 with Graves' ophthalmopathy.

The table lists this clonotype with many counts. This chain links TRBV30 with TRBJ1-6, with D unclear. Trimming took 3 bases from V and 8 from J, leaving 20 bases between them. CDR3 length equals 16 residues. The germline CDR1 and CDR2 sequences are GTSNPN and SVGIG (reference sequence). CDR3 sequence (DNA): TGTGCCTGGAGCGTTTCTCTAAGAATGGGCCATTCACCCCTCCACTTT. Its protein is CAWSVSLRMGHSPLHF.

This clonotype was observed at least ten times. V is TRBV10-3 and J is TRBJ1-5; no definite D call. Germline CDR1 ENHRY, CDR2 SYGVKD. V was clipped by 3 bases and J by 2 bases, with 8 bases between them. The CDR3 covers 14 residues. CDR3 loop: CAISDRQGNQPQHF. The CDR3 bases are TGTGCCATCAGTGATCGGCAGGGCAATCAGCCCCAGCATTTT.

This clonotype has a count of ten or more. This rearrangement joins TRBV6-1 to TRBJ2-5, with 7 bases fitting TRBD1. Germline loops: CDR1 MNHNS, CDR2 SASEGT. This CDR3 has 13 amino acids. Trimming took 5 bases from V and 4 from J; bases not matched to a gene: 4. CDR3 residues: CASSSTGRETQYF. The DNA of the CDR3 is TGTGCCAGCAGTTCGACAGGGAGAGAGACCCAGTACTTC.

This clonotype was counted many times. V and J are TRBV7-6 and TRBJ2-7, with 12 bases identical to TRBD1. CDR3 length: 15 amino acids. Germline trimming cut 5 bases from V and 6 bases from J; bases unmatched to any gene: 8. Germline CDR1 reads SGHVS; CDR2 reads FNYEAQ. The CDR3 coding sequence is TGTGCCAGCAGCCCGACCGGGACAGGGGGCCCCGAGCAGTACTTC. Translation gives CASSPTGTGGPEQYF.

The chain combines TRBV6-1 with TRBJ2-7, with D perhaps TRBD1 or TRBD2 (5 bases each). This CDR3 is built from 12 residues. CDR1 and CDR2 from the germline V gene are MNHNS and SASEGT. Trimming took off 6 bases at V and 0 bases at J, with 6 bases between the two ends. DNA for the CDR3: TGTGCCAGCAGGGGGGTCTCCTACGAGCAGTACTTC. Translated, it gives CASRGVSYEQYF.

At least ten counts were recorded for this clonotype. The chain is built from TRBV2 and TRBJ2-1; D is possibly TRBD2 (5 bases). Germline V lookup: CDR1 SNHLY, CDR2 FYNNEI. The ends were cut back, 5 bases at V and 10 bases at J, with 18 bases in the middle. The CDR3 runs to 14 residues. The CDR3 DNA reads as TGTGCCAGCAGTCTCTGGGCATCCTCGGGGGAGCAGTTCTTC. It encodes CASSLWASSGEQFF.

The chain combines TRBV7-3 with TRBJ2-1, with D possibly being TRBD1 (6 bases). CDR1 and CDR2 (germline): SGHTA, FQGTGA. The ends were cut back, 5 bases at V and 5 bases at J, with 31 bases in the middle. This CDR3 is 20 amino acids long. The CDR3 spells CASSPQGGSPWEWLDNEQFF. The CDR3 DNA reads as TGTGCCAGCAGCCCACAAGGGGGATCACCGTGGGAGTGGCTAGACAATGAGCAGTTCTTC. Combining the CDR3 with reference TRBV7-3 and TRBJ2-1 gives the whole variable domain GAGVSQTPSNKVTEKGKYVELRCDPISGHTALYWYRQSLGQGPEFLIYFQGTGAADDSGLPNDRFFAVRPEGSVSTLKIQRTERGDSAVYLCASSPQGGSPWEWLDNEQFFGPGTRLTVL.

This clonotype was picked up many times. The DNA of the CDR3 is TGTGCCAGCAGGGGGACTAGCGGGGATTCGCAGTACTTC. Its translation: CASRGTSGDSQYF. This sequence joins TRBV2 and TRBJ2-7, with TRBD2 matching over 13 bases. The length of the CDR3 is 13 residues. J lost 9 bases, V lost 6 bases, and 5 bases had no gene match. Germline assignment: CDR1 SNHLY and CDR2 FYNNEI.

This clonotype has ten or more counts. V and J are TRBV2 and TRBJ2-6; TRBD1 matches at 12 bases. Germline V lookup: CDR1 SNHLY, CDR2 FYNNEI. V dropped 8 bases and J dropped 2; count of bases not matched to a gene: 7. The CDR3 is made up of 17 amino acids. The CDR3 nucleotides read TGTGCCAGCTATTGGGGACAGGGGGCGGCTGGGGCCAACGTCCTGACTTTC. It is translated as CASYWGQGAAGANVLTF.

This clonotype came up many times. This chain's CDR3 is CASSQDQYRTSDNEQFF. CDR3 coding DNA: TGTGCCAGCAGCCAAGACCAGTATAGGACTAGCGACAATGAGCAGTTCTTC. V and J are TRBV3-1 and TRBJ2-1; 9 nucleotides align to TRBD2. CDR1 is LGHDT, CDR2 YNNKEL, per germline (reference sequence). CDR3 size: 17 residues. V lost 0 bases to trimming and J lost 5 bases; unmatched junction nucleotides: 8.

Turning to this clonotype: No conserved phenylalanine or tryptophan is present at the end of the CDR3, so a read error is the likely explanation. This chain connects TRBV5-5 to TRBJ1-2; D gene unclear. The CDR3 is 15 amino acids. The germline V gene encodes CDR1 SGHKS and CDR2 YYEKEE (reference sequence). V was pared by 0 bases and J by 4 bases, with 13 bases between. CDR3 protein: CASSLAGKMGYGYTL. DNA of the CDR3: TGTGCCAGCAGCTTGGCCGGGAAGATGGGCTATGGCTACACCCTC.

This clonotype came up many times. The chain has TRBV10-3 and TRBJ1-5; a weak D match, TRBD1 (6 bases). The CDR3 loop spans 12 amino acids. Germline CDR1 reads ENHRY; CDR2 reads SYGVKD. Trimming stripped 6 bases from V and 5 bases from J, with 8 bases between. CDR3 in DNA: TGTGCCATCAGGGAGGGGGATCAGCCCCAGCATTTT. This encodes CAIREGDQPQHF.

This clonotype was observed at least ten times. This chain links TRBV13 with TRBJ2-5; no reliable D call. Germline loops: CDR1 PRHDT, CDR2 FYEKMQ (reference sequence). V lost 5 bases and J lost 2, with 9 bases in between. The CDR3 consists of 13 residues. DNA of the CDR3: TGTGCCAGCAGCGTGGGATTACAAGAGACCCAGTACTTC. Its protein is CASSVGLQETQYF.

In this sample, this clonotype turned up a few times. CDR3 coding DNA: TGTGCCAGCAGCGCCCAGTTGGGCGGGGGGGCCGCCGGGGAGCTGTTTTTT. Translation gives CASSAQLGGGAAGELFF. The rearrangement uses TRBV11-2 and TRBJ2-2, with 9 bases lining up with TRBD2. Germline lookup yields CDR1 SGHAT and CDR2 FQNNGV. Unmatched junction bases numbered 13, after V lost 5 bases and J lost 6 bases. The CDR3 is 17 amino acids.

This clonotype was detected many times. The V and J genes are TRBV10-3 and TRBJ2-3; TRBD1 is a possible D gene (5 bases). Deletions cut 5 bases from V and 3 bases from J, with 21 bases between. Germline V gene lookup returns CDR1 ENHRY and CDR2 SYGVKD. The CDR3 loop spans 17 amino acids. The CDR3 region has the DNA TGTGCCATCAGTACGATTGAACCCCAAAGGGGTACAGATACGCAGTATTTT. Encoded protein: CAISTIEPQRGTDTQYF.

This clonotype occurred many times. The CDR3 DNA follows: TGTGCCTGGAGGGACGGGACAGGGGATTCCGGGGAGCTGTTTTTT. Translation: CAWRDGTGDSGELFF. The chain is built from TRBV30 and TRBJ2-2; 10 bases fit TRBD1. V lost 3 bases and J lost 6; bases outside the gene matches: 7. CDR1 is GTSNPN, CDR2 SVGIG, per germline (reference sequence). CDR3 length equals 15 residues.

This clonotype has more than one count but fewer than ten. V is TRBV28 and J is TRBJ1-5, with TRBD1 identical over 10 bases. J lost 7 bases, V lost 5 bases, and 14 bases had no gene match. From germline, CDR1 is MDHEN and CDR2 SYDVKM. The CDR3 length is 17 residues. CDR3 amino acids: CASSISRTGGSRQPQHF. The CDR3 region has the DNA TGTGCCAGCAGTATATCGAGGACAGGGGGAAGTCGGCAGCCCCAGCATTTT.

This clonotype was counted at least ten times. Here the CDR3 reads CASSDEVAPYNEQFF. The CDR3 nucleotides are TGTGCCAGCAGTGATGAAGTAGCGCCGTACAATGAGCAGTTCTTC. The V gene is TRBV2, the J gene TRBJ2-1; possibly TRBD2 for D (5 bases). Germline V gene sequence: CDR1 SNHLY, CDR2 FYNNEI. The V and J ends lost 3 bases and 4 bases respectively, with 13 bases between them. CDR3 length equals 15 residues. Looking up the rest from reference TRBV2 and TRBJ2-1 gives the full variable domain: EPEVTQTPSHQVTQMGQEVILRCVPISNHLYFYWYRQILGQKVEFLVSFYNNEISEKSEIFDDQFSVERPDGSNFTLKIRSTKLEDSAMYFCASSDEVAPYNEQFFGPGTRLTVL.

This clonotype was picked up many times. V is TRBV11-2 and J is TRBJ1-2; 9 bases map to TRBD1. CDR3 length: 15 amino acids. V was pared by 5 bases and J by 2 bases, with 6 bases of the junction left unmatched. Germline V gene lookup returns CDR1 SGHAT and CDR2 FQNNGV. The CDR3 here is CASSHIGTGNYGYTF. DNA for the CDR3: TGTGCCAGCAGCCACATCGGGACAGGGAACTATGGCTACACCTTC.

This clonotype was seen many times. J is TRBJ2-7 and V is TRBV20-1, with 10 nucleotides matching TRBD2. The CDR3 has 13 residues. Germline-derived CDR1 and CDR2 are DFQATT and SNEGSKA (reference sequence). The V gene end was trimmed by 5 bases and the J gene end by 4 bases; junction bases not matched to a gene: 5. CDR3 DNA: TGCAGTGCTCGTCCTAGCGGGAGTTACGAGCAGTACTTC. Translated, it gives CSARPSGSYEQYF.

There are many counts of this clonotype. The chain combines TRBV24-1 with TRBJ2-1; TRBD2 matches at 8 bases. The V and J ends lost 4 bases and 3 bases, in that order; junction bases with no gene match: 16. This CDR3 spans 19 amino acids. Germline V gives CDR1 KGHDR, CDR2 SFDVKD. This CDR3 reads CATSESLWLAGSFYNEQFF. Here the CDR3 DNA reads TGTGCCACCAGTGAGTCTCTTTGGCTAGCGGGTTCGTTCTACAATGAGCAGTTCTTC.

V and J are TRBV20-1 and TRBJ2-1; D is perhaps TRBD2 (6 bases). Trimming stripped 5 bases from V and 6 bases from J, with 14 bases between. CDR3 size: 13 residues. Germline V gene sequence: CDR1 DFQATT, CDR2 SNEGSKA (reference sequence). The CDR3 is CSAPKRVSNEQFF. CDR3 nucleotides: TGCAGTGCTCCGAAGCGGGTTTCCAATGAGCAGTTCTTC.

This clonotype was observed many times. The chain is built from TRBV7-8 and TRBJ2-3, with TRBD1 identical over 11 bases. V was pared by 2 bases and J by 3 bases, with 7 bases of the junction left unmatched. The CDR3 consists of 17 residues. The germline V gene encodes CDR1 SGHVS and CDR2 FQNEAQ. The CDR3 protein is CASSLILGTGGTDTQYF. CDR3 sequence (DNA): TGTGCCAGCAGCTTAATCCTCGGGACAGGGGGAACAGATACGCAGTATTTT.

This clonotype appeared many times. The rearrangement uses TRBV28 and TRBJ1-6; D call uncertain. Germline V gene data show CDR1 as MDHEN and CDR2 as SYDVKM. The CDR3 has 14 amino acids. V lost 8 bases to trimming and J lost 7 bases, with 15 bases between them. CDR3 bases: TGTGCCAGCGGCTCGACGGGGAGGAATTCACCCCTCCACTTT. Translation gives CASGSTGRNSPLHF.

This clonotype was found many times. The J gene is TRBJ2-3, the V gene TRBV11-2; the D gene is possibly TRBD1 (5 bases). Trimming shortened V by 3 bases and J by 0 bases, and 10 bases separated the two germline ends. CDR1 and CDR2 (germline): SGHAT, FQNNGV. The CDR3 sequence is 15 residues long. The CDR3 bases are TGTGCCAGCAGCTTTTCCAGGGCTAGCACAGATACGCAGTATTTT. Residues: CASSFSRASTDTQYF. The full variable domain, its missing parts supplied by reference TRBV11-2 and TRBJ2-3, is EAGVAQSPRYKIIEKRQSVAFWCNPISGHATLYWYQQILGQGPKLLIQFQNNGVVDDSQLPKDRFSAERLKGVDSTLKIQPAKLEDSAVYLCASSFSRASTDTQYFGPGTRLTVL.

This clonotype was recorded at least ten times. This chain links TRBV5-1 with TRBJ2-5; 9 nucleotides agree with TRBD2. J gave up 5 bases and V 4 bases, and 9 bases lay outside the gene matches. From germline, CDR1 is SGHRS and CDR2 YFSETQ. CDR3 length: 15 residues. The CDR3 loop reads CASSPDGLAMETQYF. The DNA of the CDR3 is TGCGCCAGCAGCCCAGACGGACTAGCGATGGAGACCCAGTACTTC.

Details on this clonotype: Mismatch with germline at one junction end may stem from a read error. V usage is TRBV11-2 and J usage is TRBJ1-6; possible D gene TRBD1, 5 bases. This CDR3 is built from 16 residues. The germline V gene has CDR1 SGHAT and CDR2 FQNNGV. The DNA for the CDR3 is TGCGCCAGCCGATTTTCGTTCAGGGATCTGAATTCACCCCTCCACTTT. This translates into CASRFSFRDLNSPLHF.